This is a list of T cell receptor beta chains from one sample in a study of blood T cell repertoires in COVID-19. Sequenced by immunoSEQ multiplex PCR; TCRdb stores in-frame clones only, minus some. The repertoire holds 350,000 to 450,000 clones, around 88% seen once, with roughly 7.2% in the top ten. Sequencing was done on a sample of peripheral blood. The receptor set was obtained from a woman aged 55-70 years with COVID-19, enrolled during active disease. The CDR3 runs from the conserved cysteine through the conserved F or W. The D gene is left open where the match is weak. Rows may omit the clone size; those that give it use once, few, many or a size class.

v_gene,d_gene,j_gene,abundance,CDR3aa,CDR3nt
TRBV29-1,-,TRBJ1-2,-,CSVRGGNYGYTF,TGCAGCGTACGGGGTGGAAACTATGGCTACACCTTC
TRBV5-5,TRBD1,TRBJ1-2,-,CASSLGFARGQNGYTF,TGTGCCAGCAGCTTGGGTTTCGCCAGGGGGCAAAACGGCTACACCTTC
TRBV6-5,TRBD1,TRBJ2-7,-,CASSYSQGSPYEQYF,TGTGCCAGCAGTTACTCACAGGGGAGCCCCTACGAGCAGTACTTC
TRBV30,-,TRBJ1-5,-,CAWDTGLGQPQHF,TGTGCCTGGGATACAGGGTTAGGACAGCCCCAGCATTTT
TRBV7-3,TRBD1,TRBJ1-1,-,CASSSAPTGGGTEAFF,TGTGCCAGCAGCTCCGCACCCACAGGGGGAGGGACTGAAGCTTTCTTT
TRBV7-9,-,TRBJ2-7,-,CASSLAGGVGSYEQYF,TGTGCCAGCAGCTTAGCCGGCGGGGTTGGGTCCTACGAGCAGTACTTC
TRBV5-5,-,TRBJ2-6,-,CASSLQGSGANVLTF,TGTGCCAGCAGCTTGCAGGGCTCTGGGGCCAACGTCCTGACTTTC
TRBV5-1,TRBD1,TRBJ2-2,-,CASSPTAGTGATGELFF,TGCGCCAGCAGCCCAACAGCCGGGACAGGGGCCACCGGGGAGCTGTTTTTT
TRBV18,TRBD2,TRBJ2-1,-,CASSPPRAGGLYNEQFF,TGTGCCAGCTCACCGCCGAGGGCGGGGGGACTCTACAATGAGCAGTTCTTC
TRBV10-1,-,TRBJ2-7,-,CASSAAPGYEQYF,TGCGCCAGCAGTGCCGCCCCGGGGTACGAGCAGTACTTC
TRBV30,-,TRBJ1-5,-,CAWSTSSNQPQHF,TGTGCCTGGAGCACATCCAGCAATCAGCCCCAGCATTTT
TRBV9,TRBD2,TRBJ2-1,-,CASSVVSSGVDNEQFF,TGTGCCAGCAGCGTAGTGTCTAGCGGGGTAGATAATGAGCAGTTCTTC
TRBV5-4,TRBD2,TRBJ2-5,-,CASSSGELQETQYF,TGTGCCAGCTCTAGCGGGGAGCTCCAAGAGACCCAGTACTTC
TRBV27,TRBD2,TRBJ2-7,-,CASSLSGGAVYEQYF,TGTGCCAGCAGTCTTAGCGGGGGGGCCGTCTACGAGCAGTACTTC
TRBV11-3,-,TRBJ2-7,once,CASSQEGQYYEQYF,TGTGCCAGCAGTCAGGAAGGACAGTACTACGAGCAGTACTTC
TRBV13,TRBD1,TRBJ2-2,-,CASSWDRGNTGELFF,TGTGCCAGCAGCTGGGACAGGGGGAACACCGGGGAGCTGTTTTTT
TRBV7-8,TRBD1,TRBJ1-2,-,CASLGTEFNYGYTF,TGTGCCAGCCTCGGGACAGAATTTAACTATGGCTACACCTTC
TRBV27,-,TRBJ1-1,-,CASSPPRGRETEAFF,TGTGCCAGCAGTCCACCGCGGGGAAGAGAGACTGAAGCTTTCTTT
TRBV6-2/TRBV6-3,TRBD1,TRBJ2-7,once,CASSYSGAGQGNEQYF,TGTGCCAGCAGTTACTCCGGAGCTGGACAGGGGAACGAGCAGTACTTC
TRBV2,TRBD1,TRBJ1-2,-,CASIFPGQMNYGYTF,TGTGCCAGCATTTTTCCGGGACAGATGAACTATGGCTACACCTTC
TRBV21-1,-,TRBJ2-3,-,CASSKKLAGGKIFSTDTQYF,TGTGCCAGCAGCAAAAAACTAGCGGGGGGCAAAATCTTCAGCACAGATACGCAGTATTTT
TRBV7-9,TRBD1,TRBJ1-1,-,CASSSVRGPAEAFF,TGTGCCAGCAGCTCGGTCAGGGGGCCGGCTGAAGCTTTCTTT
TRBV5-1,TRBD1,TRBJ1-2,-,CATRPGQGGGANYGYTF,TGCGCCACCCGCCCCGGACAGGGTGGCGGAGCTAACTATGGCTACACCTTC
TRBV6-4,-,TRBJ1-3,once,CASSPPRLYGNTIYF,TGTGCCAGCAGTCCCCCCAGACTTTATGGAAACACCATATATTTT
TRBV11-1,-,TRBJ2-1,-,CASSHLQGNEQFF,TGTGCCAGCAGCCACCTACAGGGCAATGAGCAGTTCTTC
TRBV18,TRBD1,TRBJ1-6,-,CASSLDRGSPLHF,TGTGCCAGCTCACTAGACAGGGGATCACCCCTCCACTTT
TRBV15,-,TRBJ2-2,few,CATSRDRGSGTGELFF,TGTGCCACCAGCAGAGATCGGGGGTCCGGCACCGGGGAGCTGTTTTTT
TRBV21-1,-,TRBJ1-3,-,CASTPGQGASGNTIYF,TGTGCCAGCACCCCGGGACAGGGGGCCTCTGGAAACACCATATATTTT
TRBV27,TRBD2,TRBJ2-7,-,CASSWTSGGPSYEQYF,TGTGCCAGCAGTTGGACTAGCGGGGGGCCCTCCTACGAGCAGTACTTC
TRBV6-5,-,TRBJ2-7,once,CASRRGSSYEQYF,TGTGCCAGCAGACGGGGGTCCTCCTACGAGCAGTACTTC
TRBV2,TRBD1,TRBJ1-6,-,CASSATGGSYNSPLHF,TGTGCCAGCAGTGCGACAGGGGGATCCTATAATTCACCCCTCCACTTT
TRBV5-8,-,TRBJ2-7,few,CASSLHGSQYF,TGTGCCAGCAGCTTGCACGGGTCACAGTACTTC
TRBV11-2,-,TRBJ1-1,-,CASSFERRGEAFF,TGTGCCAGCAGCTTTGAAAGGCGAGGTGAAGCTTTCTTT
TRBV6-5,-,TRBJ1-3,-,CASSYRRAGGNTIYF,TGTGCCAGCAGCTATCGGCGGGCGGGAGGAAACACCATATATTTT
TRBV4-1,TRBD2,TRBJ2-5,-,CASSQDPSGGAKTQYF,TGCGCCAGCAGCCAAGATCCCAGCGGGGGGGCGAAGACCCAGTACTTC
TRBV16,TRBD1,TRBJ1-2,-,CASSQSTGVGYTF,TGTGCCAGCAGCCAATCCACAGGGGTCGGCTACACCTTC
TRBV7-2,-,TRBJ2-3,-,CASSPVGADTDTQYF,TGTGCCAGCAGCCCCGTAGGGGCGGACACAGATACGCAGTATTTT
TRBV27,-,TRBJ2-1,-,CASSSGKGRNEQFF,TGTGCCAGCAGTTCGGGGAAGGGTCGCAATGAGCAGTTCTTC
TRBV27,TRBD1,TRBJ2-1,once,CASSPQGWGTYNEQFF,TGTGCCAGCAGCCCACAGGGGTGGGGGACCTACAATGAGCAGTTCTTC
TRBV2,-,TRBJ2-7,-,CATRYQGHEQYF,TGTGCCACCCGTTATCAGGGGCACGAGCAGTACTTC
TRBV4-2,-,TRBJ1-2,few,CASSQVPYGYTF,TGTGCCAGCAGCCAAGTTCCTTATGGCTACACCTTC
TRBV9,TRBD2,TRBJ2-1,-,CASSVVAGGYNEQFF,TGTGCCAGCAGCGTAGTAGCGGGGGGTTACAATGAGCAGTTCTTC
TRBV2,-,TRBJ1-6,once,CASSERGGRNSPLHF,TGTGCCAGCAGCGAACGGGGAGGGAGAAATTCACCCCTCCACTTT
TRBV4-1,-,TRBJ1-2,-,CASSQVLKQGSNYGYTF,TGCGCCAGCAGCCAAGTACTTAAACAGGGCTCTAACTATGGCTACACCTTC
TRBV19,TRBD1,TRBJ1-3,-,CASSLQGQATSGNTIYF,TGTGCCAGTAGTCTCCAGGGACAGGCGACCTCTGGAAACACCATATATTTT
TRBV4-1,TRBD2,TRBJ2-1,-,CASSGLAGGVSSYNEQFF,TGCGCCAGCAGCGGACTAGCGGGGGGCGTGAGCTCCTACAATGAGCAGTTCTTC
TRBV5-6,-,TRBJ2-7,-,CASSPLPKTAYEQYF,TGTGCCAGCAGCCCCTTGCCAAAGACAGCCTACGAGCAGTACTTC
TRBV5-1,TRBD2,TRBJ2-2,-,CASSLSLAGAGKLFF,TGCGCCAGCAGCTTGTCCCTAGCGGGGGCGGGGAAGCTGTTTTTT
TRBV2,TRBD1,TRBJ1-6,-,CASSFRDRGNSPLHF,TGTGCCAGCAGCTTCCGGGACAGGGGTAATTCACCCCTCCACTTT